Listed below are T cell receptor beta chains from one sample, sequenced in a study of Ad26.COV2.S vaccination and SARS-CoV-2 variants. This table comes from immunoSEQ multiplex PCR, and its TCRdb copy is limited to in-frame clones, with some not included. The repertoire holds roughly 330,000 clones, with under 90% as singletons. Sequencing used peripheral blood, obtained in a trial of Ad26.COV2.S vaccine versus placebo. The receptor source for this set is a person aged 18 to 59 who received the Ad26.COV2.S COVID-19 vaccine or a placebo. Both conserved end residues are part of each CDR3. A D gene is named only where the DNA matches it firmly. A row's size may be missing; if present it is once, few, many or a size class.

size: -; J: TRBJ1-4; V: TRBV19; D: -; DNA: TGTGCCAGTAGTCGACTGGGGCTCGCAACTAATGAAAAACTGTTTTTT; CDR3: CASSRLGLATNEKLFF
size: -; J: TRBJ1-1; V: TRBV10-1; D: -; DNA: TGCGCCAGCAGTTCTTCCGGGCTACCTGAAGCTTTCTTT; CDR3: CASSSSGLPEAFF
size: once; J: TRBJ2-2; V: TRBV3-1/TRBV3-2; D: -; DNA: TGTGCCAGCAGCCAATTTCGATTCCTAGGTCCGGCCGGGGAGCTGTTTTTT; CDR3: CASSQFRFLGPAGELFF
size: -; J: TRBJ2-1; V: TRBV2; D: -; DNA: TGTGCCAGCAGTGAGTTAGGGTATGGCGGCCTATCTGAATGTGAATTCTTC; CDR3: CASSELGYGGLSECEFF
size: -; J: TRBJ1-5; V: TRBV3-1/TRBV3-2; D: -; DNA: TGTGCCAGCAGCCCTCTGGGTCAGCCCCAGCATTTT; CDR3: CASSPLGQPQHF
size: -; J: TRBJ1-2; V: TRBV4-3; D: -; DNA: TGCGCCAGCAGCCAAGAGCCAGGGGTCGGCTATGGCTACACCTTC; CDR3: CASSQEPGVGYGYTF
size: -; J: TRBJ2-1; V: TRBV4-3; D: TRBD2; DNA: TGCGCCAGCAGCCAAGATCAATCTAGCGGGAGTTTTGGTGAGCAGTTCTTC; CDR3: CASSQDQSSGSFGEQFF
size: -; J: TRBJ2-1; V: TRBV6-6; D: TRBD1; DNA: TGTGCCAGCAGTCGTTCAGGACAGGGGGCCATCTACAATGAGCAGTTCTTC; CDR3: CASSRSGQGAIYNEQFF
size: -; J: TRBJ2-3; V: TRBV4-2; D: -; DNA: TGTGCCAGCAGCCCCGGGGTGGGGGTGAGCACAGATACGCAGTATTTT; CDR3: CASSPGVGVSTDTQYF
size: -; J: TRBJ1-1; V: TRBV7-8; D: TRBD1; DNA: TGTGCCAGCAGCTTAGCGACAGGGCGTCTTGGCAACACTGAAGCTTTCTTT; CDR3: CASSLATGRLGNTEAFF
size: -; J: TRBJ2-1; V: TRBV7-2; D: TRBD2; DNA: TGTGCCAGCAGCTCATTTACTAGCGGGGGCAATGAGCAGTTCTTC; CDR3: CASSSFTSGGNEQFF
size: -; J: TRBJ2-6; V: TRBV10-2; D: -; DNA: TGCGCCAGCAGTGAGCAGGGTAGTGCGTCTGGGGCCAACGTCCTGACTTTC; CDR3: CASSEQGSASGANVLTF
size: -; J: TRBJ1-1; V: TRBV6-6; D: -; DNA: TGTGCCAGCACCCCCGGGGGGGGGCACGGCACTGAAGCTTTCTTT; CDR3: CASTPGGGHGTEAFF